This is a list of T cell receptor beta chains from one sample in a study of blood T cell repertoires in COVID-19. TCRdb's table, derived via immunoSEQ multiplex PCR, lists solely in-frame clones and lacks some. The table includes approximately 170,000 clones, approximately 90% detected once. The specimen sequenced was peripheral blood. These receptors were obtained from a man between 18 and 29 years old with COVID-19, enrolled during active disease. CDR3s include the opening cysteine and the closing phenylalanine or tryptophan. D genes are given only for firm matches. Rows may omit the clone size; those that give it use once, few, many or a size class.

d_call,v_call,clone_size,j_call,cdr3_aa,cdr3_nt
-,TRBV6-2/TRBV6-3,-,TRBJ1-1,CASSYHKTQPGTEAFF,TGTGCCAGCAGTTACCATAAGACTCAACCGGGCACTGAAGCTTTCTTT
-,TRBV14,-,TRBJ1-4,CASSQARGYNEKLFF,TGTGCCAGCAGCCAAGCCAGGGGCTATAATGAAAAACTGTTTTTT
-,TRBV9,once,TRBJ2-1,CASSHRVGSVDEQFF,TGTGCCAGCAGTCACAGGGTTGGGTCGGTCGATGAGCAGTTCTTC
TRBD1,TRBV6-6,-,TRBJ1-5,CASSYSGGTGNQPQHF,TGTGCCAGCAGTTACTCAGGTGGGACAGGTAATCAGCCCCAGCATTTT
-,TRBV7-2,-,TRBJ1-1,CASSFIRAEAFF,TGTGCCAGCAGCTTTATCCGGGCTGAAGCTTTCTTT
TRBD2,TRBV7-9,-,TRBJ2-7,CASSLNPASGSYEQYF,TGTGCCAGCAGCTTAAATCCAGCTAGCGGTTCCTACGAGCAGTACTTC
TRBD1,TRBV11-3,-,TRBJ2-2,CASSPGTVTGELFF,TGTGCCAGCAGCCCCGGGACAGTCACCGGGGAGCTGTTTTTT
-,TRBV11-2,-,TRBJ2-7,CASSLDSYEQYF,TGTGCCAGCAGCTTAGACAGCTACGAGCAGTACTTC
TRBD1,TRBV27,-,TRBJ2-7,CASSLFGTGTYEQYF,TGTGCCAGCAGTTTATTCGGGACAGGGACCTACGAGCAGTACTTC
-,TRBV2,-,TRBJ2-2,CASRADSTGELFF,TGTGCCAGCAGAGCCGATTCCACCGGGGAGCTGTTTTTT
-,TRBV19,-,TRBJ1-5,CASSTYHRDPNQPQHF,TGTGCCAGTAGTACCTACCACAGGGACCCCAATCAGCCCCAGCATTTT
-,TRBV27,few,TRBJ1-5,CASSFRAGTGGQPQHF,TGTGCCAGCAGTTTCAGGGCAGGTACGGGGGGTCAGCCCCAGCATTTT
TRBD2,TRBV28,-,TRBJ2-7,CASRAAGSSYEQYF,TGTGCCAGCAGGGCAGCGGGGAGCTCCTACGAGCAGTACTTC
-,TRBV24-1,once,TRBJ2-3,CATSDFERGVSTDTQYF,TGTGCCACCAGTGATTTTGAAAGGGGCGTTAGCACAGATACGCAGTATTTT
TRBD2,TRBV27,-,TRBJ2-1,CASSLNLAEYNEQFF,TGTGCCAGCAGTTTAAACCTAGCGGAGTACAATGAGCAGTTCTTC
TRBD1,TRBV5-4,-,TRBJ1-3,CASSGGAGGSGNTIYF,TGTGCCAGCTCCGGGGGGGCAGGGGGCTCTGGAAACACCATATATTTT
TRBD2,TRBV28,-,TRBJ2-1,CASSPLLAGGHNEQFF,TGTGCCAGCAGTCCGCTCCTAGCGGGAGGGCACAATGAGCAGTTCTTC
-,TRBV9,-,TRBJ1-3,CASSHPGQQSGNTIYF,TGTGCCAGCAGCCACCCGGGACAACAGTCTGGAAACACCATATATTTT
-,TRBV19,-,TRBJ1-6,CASSSTAGGESPLHF,TGTGCCAGTAGTTCTACGGCGGGAGGGGAATCACCCCTCCACTTT
-,TRBV10-2,-,TRBJ2-7,CASSGSSYEQYF,TGCGCCAGCAGTGGCAGCTCCTACGAGCAGTACTTC
-,TRBV6-2/TRBV6-3,-,TRBJ2-1,CASSYETVMKNEQFF,TGTGCCAGCAGTTACGAGACAGTGATGAAGAATGAGCAGTTCTTC
-,TRBV6-5,-,TRBJ1-6,CASRAGGFGSPLHF,TGTGCCAGCAGGGCTGGCGGGTTTGGTTCACCCCTCCACTTT
-,TRBV7-8,-,TRBJ2-7,CASSLLGSSYEQYF,TGTGCCAGCAGCTTACTCGGGAGCTCCTACGAGCAGTACTTC
TRBD1,TRBV5-4,once,TRBJ2-1,CASRLETGVRDEQFF,TGTGCCAGCAGATTGGAAACAGGGGTAAGGGATGAGCAGTTCTTC
TRBD1,TRBV3-1/TRBV3-2,-,TRBJ1-6,CASSLRGTGSTSPLHF,TGTGCCAGCAGCCTTCGGGGGACAGGGAGTACTTCACCCCTCCACTTT
-,TRBV12-3/TRBV12-4,-,TRBJ2-7,CASKVSSAYEQYF,TGTGCCAGCAAGGTTTCTAGCGCCTACGAGCAGTACTTC
TRBD2,TRBV2,-,TRBJ2-1,CASIGLADNEQFF,TGTGCCAGCATAGGACTAGCGGACAATGAGCAGTTCTTC
-,TRBV11-2,-,TRBJ2-1,CASSSTGDNEQFF,TGTGCCAGCAGCTCTACGGGGGACAATGAGCAGTTCTTC
-,TRBV5-1,few,TRBJ1-3,CASSLAGRDTIYF,TGCGCCAGCAGCTTGGCGGGAAGGGACACCATATATTTT
-,TRBV18,-,TRBJ2-7,CASSPTGSSPYEQYF,TGTGCCAGCTCACCTACAGGGTCCTCACCCTACGAGCAGTACTTC
-,TRBV29-1,-,TRBJ1-1,CSVKPGLMNTEAFF,TGCAGCGTCAAGCCGGGGTTGATGAACACTGAAGCTTTCTTT
TRBD2,TRBV6-2/TRBV6-3,-,TRBJ2-1,CASSYETSGRGEQFF,TGTGCCAGCAGTTACGAGACTAGCGGGAGGGGTGAGCAGTTCTTC
-,TRBV2,-,TRBJ1-6,CASSELGGIYNSPLHF,TGTGCCAGCAGTGAATTGGGGGGGATCTATAATTCACCCCTCCACTTT
-,TRBV28,-,TRBJ1-2,CASSTVNGYTF,TGTGCCAGCAGTACGGTAAATGGCTACACCTTC
-,TRBV9,once,TRBJ2-6,CASSPTQAPGANVLTF,TGTGCCAGCAGCCCTACCCAGGCTCCTGGGGCCAACGTCCTGACTTTC
-,TRBV28,-,TRBJ1-2,CASHDRTGRGYTF,TGTGCCAGTCACGACCGAACAGGCAGAGGCTACACCTTC
TRBD2,TRBV7-8,-,TRBJ2-1,CASSLSWGGRAKEQFF,TGTGCCAGCAGCTTAAGCTGGGGGGGGAGGGCCAAAGAGCAGTTCTTC
-,TRBV6-2/TRBV6-3,-,TRBJ2-7,CASSLTEYEQYF,TGTGCCAGCAGTTTGACGGAGTACGAGCAGTACTTC
TRBD2,TRBV4-1,-,TRBJ2-7,CASSQDLKLAGGKGLYEQYF,TGCGCCAGCAGCCAAGATCTCAAACTAGCGGGAGGGAAGGGGTTATACGAGCAGTACTTC
TRBD2,TRBV28,-,TRBJ2-7,CASSSPQREGRPYEQYF,TGTGCCAGCAGTTCCCCTCAGCGGGAGGGCCGACCCTACGAGCAGTACTTC
-,TRBV7-2,-,TRBJ1-6,CASSLAHRNSPLHF,TGTGCCAGCAGCTTAGCACACCGTAATTCACCCCTCCACTTT
TRBD1,TRBV7-9,-,TRBJ2-6,CASTKTDRVRPRSGANVLTF,TGTGCCAGCACCAAGACGGACAGGGTTCGTCCACGCTCTGGGGCCAACGTCCTGACTTTC
TRBD1,TRBV4-1,-,TRBJ2-7,CASSQPQGGSYEQYF,TGCGCCAGCAGCCAGCCACAGGGGGGCTCCTACGAGCAGTACTTC
-,TRBV6-5,-,TRBJ1-2,CASHGPSGFDYGYTF,TGTGCCAGCCATGGTCCCTCAGGGTTTGACTATGGCTACACCTTC
TRBD2,TRBV28,-,TRBJ2-7,CASRPTSGRNYEQYF,TGTGCCAGCAGGCCGACTAGCGGGAGAAACTACGAGCAGTACTTC
-,TRBV6-2/TRBV6-3,few,TRBJ1-1,CASSGLTEAFF,TGTGCCAGCAGCGGACTCACTGAAGCTTTCTTT
TRBD1,TRBV7-3,-,TRBJ1-2,CASSTDRGLCGYTF,TGTGCCAGCAGCACGGACAGGGGGCTTTGTGGCTACACCTTC
-,TRBV9,-,TRBJ1-3,CASSVQGRNTIYF,TGTGCCAGCAGCGTACAGGGGAGAAACACCATATATTTT
-,TRBV6-2/TRBV6-3,-,TRBJ1-5,CASSYGGLQPQHF,TGTGCCAGCAGTTACGGAGGGTTGCAGCCCCAGCATTTT
TRBD2,TRBV4-2,-,TRBJ2-7,CASSRLLAGVNHEQYF,TGTGCCAGCAGCCGGCTCTTAGCGGGAGTTAACCACGAGCAGTACTTC
-,TRBV9,-,TRBJ2-2,CASSVGLAASGTGELFF,TGTGCCAGCAGCGTAGGGTTGGCAGCTTCGGGCACCGGGGAGCTGTTTTTT
TRBD2,TRBV9,-,TRBJ2-7,CASSVNIAGVYEQYF,TGTGCCAGCAGCGTAAATATAGCGGGAGTCTACGAGCAGTACTTC
-,TRBV5-1,-,TRBJ2-3,CASRPTGGRGDTQYF,TGCGCCAGCAGGCCAACGGGGGGCCGTGGGGATACGCAGTATTTT
TRBD1,TRBV30,-,TRBJ2-3,CAWRPTGTVYTQYF,TGTGCCTGGAGACCGACAGGGACGGTATATACGCAGTATTTT
TRBD1,TRBV29-1,-,TRBJ1-1,CSVNRGGTEAFF,TGCAGCGTAAACAGGGGTGGCACTGAAGCTTTCTTT
-,TRBV7-7,-,TRBJ2-1,CASSPLGRSYNEQFF,TGTGCCAGCTCGCCACTAGGCCGAAGCTACAATGAGCAGTTCTTC
-,TRBV11-2,-,TRBJ2-5,CASNQRETQYF,TGTGCCAGCAACCAGAGGGAGACCCAGTACTTC
-,TRBV9,-,TRBJ1-1,CASSPITGTEAFF,TGTGCCAGCAGCCCCATTACGGGCACTGAAGCTTTCTTT
TRBD1,TRBV10-3,-,TRBJ1-5,CAIRDREGNQPQHF,TGTGCCATCCGGGACAGGGAGGGCAATCAGCCCCAGCATTTT